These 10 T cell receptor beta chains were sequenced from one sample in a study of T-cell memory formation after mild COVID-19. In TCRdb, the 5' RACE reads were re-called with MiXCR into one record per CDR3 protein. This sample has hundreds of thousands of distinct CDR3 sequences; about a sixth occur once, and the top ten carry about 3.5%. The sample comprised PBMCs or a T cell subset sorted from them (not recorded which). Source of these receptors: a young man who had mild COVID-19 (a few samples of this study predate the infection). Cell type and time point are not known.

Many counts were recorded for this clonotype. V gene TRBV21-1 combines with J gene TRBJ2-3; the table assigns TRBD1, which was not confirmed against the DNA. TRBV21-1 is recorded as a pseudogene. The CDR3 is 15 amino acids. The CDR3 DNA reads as TGTGCCAGCAGATCCCCCCAGGGTATAGCAGATACGCAGTATTTT. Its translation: CASRSPQGIADTQYF.

Here the CDR3 reads CASSARLAGGETQYF. The CDR3 DNA sequence: TGTGCCAGCAGCGCGCGACTAGCGGGAGGAGAGACCCAGTACTTC. The chain combines TRBV14 with TRBJ2-5, with 13 bases aligning to TRBD2. CDR1 SGHDN and CDR2 FVKESK come from the germline V gene. Trimming took 5 bases from V and 4 from J; bases not matched to a gene: 4. CDR3 length: 15 residues.

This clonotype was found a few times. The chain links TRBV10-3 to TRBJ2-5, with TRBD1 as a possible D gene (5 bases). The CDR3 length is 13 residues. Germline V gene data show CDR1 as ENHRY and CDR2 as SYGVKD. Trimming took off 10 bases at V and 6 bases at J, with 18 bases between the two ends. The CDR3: CATRWTDKKTQYF. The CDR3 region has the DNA TGTGCCACCAGATGGACGGACAAGAAGACCCAGTACTTC.

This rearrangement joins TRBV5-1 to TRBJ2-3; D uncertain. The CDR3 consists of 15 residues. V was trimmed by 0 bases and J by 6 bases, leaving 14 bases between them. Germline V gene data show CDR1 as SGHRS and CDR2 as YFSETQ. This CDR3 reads CASSLVGSAGDTQYF. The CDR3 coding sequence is TGCGCCAGCAGCTTGGTTGGCTCCGCCGGGGATACGCAGTATTTT.

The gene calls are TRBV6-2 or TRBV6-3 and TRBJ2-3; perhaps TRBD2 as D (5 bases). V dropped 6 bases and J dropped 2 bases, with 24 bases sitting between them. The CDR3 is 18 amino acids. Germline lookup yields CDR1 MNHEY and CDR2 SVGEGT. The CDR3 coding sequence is TGTGCCAGCAGCCCGCGCCCTTTGGGGAGACCCTCCACAGATACGCAGTATTTT. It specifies CASSPRPLGRPSTDTQYF.

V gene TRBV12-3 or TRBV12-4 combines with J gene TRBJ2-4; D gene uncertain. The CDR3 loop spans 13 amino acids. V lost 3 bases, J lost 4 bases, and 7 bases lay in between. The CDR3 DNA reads TGTGCCAGCAGTTTTGGGGTGAAAAACATTCAGTACTTC. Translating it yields CASSFGVKNIQYF.

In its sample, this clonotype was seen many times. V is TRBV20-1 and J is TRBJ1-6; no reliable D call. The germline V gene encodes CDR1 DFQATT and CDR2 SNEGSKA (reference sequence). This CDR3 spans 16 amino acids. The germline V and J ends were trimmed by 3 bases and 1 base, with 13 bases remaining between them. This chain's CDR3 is CSARTRKVSYNSPLHF. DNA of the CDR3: TGCAGTGCTAGGACTCGGAAGGTGTCCTATAATTCACCCCTCCACTTT.

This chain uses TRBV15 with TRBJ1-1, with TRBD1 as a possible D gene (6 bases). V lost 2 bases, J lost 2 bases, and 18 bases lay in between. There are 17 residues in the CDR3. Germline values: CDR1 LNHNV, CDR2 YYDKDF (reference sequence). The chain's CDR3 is CATSRSAGAVGNTEAFF. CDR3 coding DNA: TGTGCCACCAGCAGATCTGCGGGGGCGGTCGGAAACACTGAAGCTTTCTTT. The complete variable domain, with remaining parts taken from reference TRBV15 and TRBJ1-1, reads DAMVIQNPRYQVTQFGKPVTLSCSQTLNHNVMYWYQQKSSQAPKLLFHYYDKDFNNEADTPDNFQSRRPNTSFCFLDIRSPGLGDTAMYLCATSRSAGAVGNTEAFFGQGTRLTVV.

The CDR3 loop reads CASSLRDVTYEQYF. The CDR3 nucleotides read TGTGCCAGCAGCCTCCGGGACGTCACCTACGAGCAGTACTTC. The chain couples TRBV6-5 to TRBJ2-7, with D perhaps matching TRBD1 or TRBD2 (5 bases each). The V end was cut by 6 bases, the J end by 2 bases, with 14 bases between. In germline, CDR1 is MNHEY, CDR2 SVGAGI. There are 14 residues in the CDR3.

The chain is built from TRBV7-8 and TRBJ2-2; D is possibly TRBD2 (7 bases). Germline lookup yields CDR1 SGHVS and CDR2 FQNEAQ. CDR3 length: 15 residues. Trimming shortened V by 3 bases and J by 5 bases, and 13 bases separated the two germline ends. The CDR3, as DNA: TGTGCCAGCAGCTTTGGGGGGGCCGAAACCGGGGAGCTGTTTTTT. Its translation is CASSFGGAETGELFF.